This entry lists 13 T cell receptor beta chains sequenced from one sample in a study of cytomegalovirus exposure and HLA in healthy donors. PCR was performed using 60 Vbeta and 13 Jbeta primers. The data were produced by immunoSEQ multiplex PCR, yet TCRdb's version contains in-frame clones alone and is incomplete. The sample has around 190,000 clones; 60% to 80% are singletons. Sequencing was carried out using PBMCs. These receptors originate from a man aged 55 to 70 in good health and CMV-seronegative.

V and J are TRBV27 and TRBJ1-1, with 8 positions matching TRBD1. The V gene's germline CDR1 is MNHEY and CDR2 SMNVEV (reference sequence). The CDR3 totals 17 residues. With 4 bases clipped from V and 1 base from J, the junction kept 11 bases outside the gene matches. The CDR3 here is CASSSQLGQGRNTEAFF. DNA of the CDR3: TGTGCCAGCAGTTCTCAACTCGGACAGGGCAGGAACACTGAAGCTTTCTTT.

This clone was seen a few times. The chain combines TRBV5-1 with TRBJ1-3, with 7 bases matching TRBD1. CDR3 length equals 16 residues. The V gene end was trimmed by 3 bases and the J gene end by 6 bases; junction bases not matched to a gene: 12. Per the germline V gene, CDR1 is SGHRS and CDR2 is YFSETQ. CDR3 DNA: TGCGCCAGCAGCTCGGGGCAGGGGGATGACCAAAACACCATATATTTT. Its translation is CASSSGQGDDQNTIYF.

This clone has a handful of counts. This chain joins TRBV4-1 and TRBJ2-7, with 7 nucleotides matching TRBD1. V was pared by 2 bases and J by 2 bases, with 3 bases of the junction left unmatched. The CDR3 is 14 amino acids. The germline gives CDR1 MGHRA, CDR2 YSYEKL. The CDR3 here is CASSQRDSTYEQYF. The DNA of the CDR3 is TGCGCCAGCAGCCAAAGGGACAGCACCTACGAGCAGTACTTC.

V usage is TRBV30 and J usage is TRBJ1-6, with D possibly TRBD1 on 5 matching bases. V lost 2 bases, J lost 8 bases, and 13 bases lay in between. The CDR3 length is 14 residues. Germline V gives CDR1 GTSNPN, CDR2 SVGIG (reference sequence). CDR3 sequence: CAWSSRGGDSPLHF. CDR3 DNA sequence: TGTGCCTGGAGTTCTCGAGGAGGGGATTCACCCCTCCACTTT.

The CDR3 loop reads CASTSTGSYEQYF. The CDR3 DNA is TGTGCCAGCACCTCGACAGGGTCCTACGAGCAGTACTTC. The V gene is TRBV6-5, the J gene TRBJ2-7, with 7 bases fitting TRBD1. CDR1 is MNHEY and CDR2 is SVGAGI in the germline V gene. V lost 7 bases, J lost 1 base, and 4 bases stayed unmatched. The CDR3 is made up of 13 amino acids.

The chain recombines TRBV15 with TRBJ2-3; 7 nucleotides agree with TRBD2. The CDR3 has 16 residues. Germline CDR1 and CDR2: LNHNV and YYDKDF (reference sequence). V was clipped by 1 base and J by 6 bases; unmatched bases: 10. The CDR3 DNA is TGTGCCACCAGCAGAGCTCTGACGGGGGGAAGGGATACGCAGTATTTT. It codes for CATSRALTGGRDTQYF.

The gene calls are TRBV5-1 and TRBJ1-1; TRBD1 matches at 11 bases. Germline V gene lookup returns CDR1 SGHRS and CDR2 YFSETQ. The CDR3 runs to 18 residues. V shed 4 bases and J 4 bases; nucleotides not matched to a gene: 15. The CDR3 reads CASSTSPGTGGFSTEAFF. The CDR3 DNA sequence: TGCGCCAGCAGCACATCTCCCGGGACAGGGGGTTTTAGCACTGAAGCTTTCTTT.

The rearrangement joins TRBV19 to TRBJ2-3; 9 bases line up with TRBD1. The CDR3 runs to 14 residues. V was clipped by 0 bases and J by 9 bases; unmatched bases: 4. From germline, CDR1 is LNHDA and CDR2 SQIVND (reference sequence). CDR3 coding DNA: TGTGCCAGTAGTATAGAGGGGACAGGGAGCACGCAGTATTTT. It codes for CASSIEGTGSTQYF.

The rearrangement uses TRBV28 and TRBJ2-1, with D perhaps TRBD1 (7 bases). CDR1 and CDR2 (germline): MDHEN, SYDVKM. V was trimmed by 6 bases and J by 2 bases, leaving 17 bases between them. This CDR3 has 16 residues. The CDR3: CASSRRTGGPYNEQFF. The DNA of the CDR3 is TGTGCCAGCAGCCGACGGACAGGAGGGCCCTACAATGAGCAGTTCTTC.

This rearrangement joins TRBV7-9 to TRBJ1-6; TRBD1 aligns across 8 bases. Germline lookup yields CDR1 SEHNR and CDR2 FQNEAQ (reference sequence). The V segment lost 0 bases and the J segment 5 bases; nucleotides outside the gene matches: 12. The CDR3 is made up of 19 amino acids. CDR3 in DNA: TGTGCCAGCAGCTTAGCGCTAGGGTCAGGGGGCCTGGATAATTCACCCCTCCACTTT. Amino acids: CASSLALGSGGLDNSPLHF.

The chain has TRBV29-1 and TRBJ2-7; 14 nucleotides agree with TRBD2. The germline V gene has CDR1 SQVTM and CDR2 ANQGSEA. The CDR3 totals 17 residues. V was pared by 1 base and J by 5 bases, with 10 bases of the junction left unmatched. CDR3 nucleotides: TGCAGCGTTGAAGGAGGGACTAGCGGGAGCCCCTTAGACGAGCAGTACTTC. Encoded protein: CSVEGGTSGSPLDEQYF.

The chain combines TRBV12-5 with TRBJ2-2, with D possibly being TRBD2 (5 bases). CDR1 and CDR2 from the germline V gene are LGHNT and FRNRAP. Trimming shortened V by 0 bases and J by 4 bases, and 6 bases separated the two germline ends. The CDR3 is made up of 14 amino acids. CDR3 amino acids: CASGLVRGTGELFF. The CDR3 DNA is TGTGCTAGTGGTTTGGTACGGGGCACCGGGGAGCTGTTTTTT.

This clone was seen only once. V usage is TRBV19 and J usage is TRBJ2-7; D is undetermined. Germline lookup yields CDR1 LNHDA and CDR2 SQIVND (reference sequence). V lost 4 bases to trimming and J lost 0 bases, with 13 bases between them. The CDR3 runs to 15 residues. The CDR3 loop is CASSKSQVYSYEQYF. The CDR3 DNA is TGTGCCAGTAGTAAGTCCCAGGTCTACTCCTACGAGCAGTACTTC.